This T cell receptor (beta chain) was identified in a study of blood T cell repertoires in COVID-19 (dated by TCRdb to the early 2020s). For the wider study: Samples from collaborators originated in the United States, Italy and Spain and spanned both the acute and convalescent phases of COVID-19. Where available, HLA class I and class II types were obtained from metadata supplied by the sample provider rather than from assay-based typing. Deeply sampled blood TCRbeta repertoires from subjects exposed to, actively infected with, or recovered from COVID-19 were included in the dataset. The material from the prospective study consisted of cDNA or gDNA derived from T cells, B-cell-depleted T cells, or PBMCs. The samples were drawn from two sources: the first 160 participants of the ongoing ImmuneRACE study, and over 950 subjects contributed by 6 global collaborators. Nearly every sample came with metadata listing a de-identified subject ID, COVID-19 status, age in years and sex. The repertoires were released in a freely available public database intended as a resource for research on the immune response to SARS-CoV-2.

Overall study outcomes, separate from this receptor: Clinical and demographic metadata were provided uncurated, with the amount varying by source and participant.

The immunoSEQ Assay, a bias-controlled multiplex PCR, was used to amplify TCRbeta CDR3 regions from genomic DNA. The authors' pipeline ran thus. Within the assay, amplification of reference gene primers was used to estimate how many nucleated cells each sample contained. To quantify the absolute abundance of each unique TCRbeta CDR3 rearrangement, sequence reads were collapsed and filtered. Productive Simpson clonality was computed per sample as the square root of Simpson's diversity index over productive rearrangements. TCRdb provides this immuneACCESS table in a form limited to in-frame rearrangements. Some clones are lacking; in checked studies, under half of them reflect an unresolved V gene, and why the rest are absent is not known. That table gives V, J and clone size, and the DNA gave D and trimming. This sample comprises hundreds of thousands of clones, 75% to 85% of them detected only once. Roughly 4.6% of the sample goes to the ten largest clones.

Cut back by 0 bases and 9 bases, the V and J ends lie 15 bases apart. The germline V gene encodes CDR1 LGHNA and CDR2 YNFKEQ. The CDR3 measures 15 amino acids from cysteine to phenylalanine. CDR3 DNA only is kept here, 45 bases in frame from base 1. Of note for this clone: Its binding antigen is unknown. No quality values exist for individual bases; no much larger clone is one base distant.

One collaborating source in Seattle enrolled patients while the patients were actively infected and followed the patients over time throughout the course of disease. The collaborating institutions used their own protocols to collect whole blood in K2EDTA tubes. Collaborator samples were shipped for TCRbeta analysis as frozen whole blood, isolated PBMCs, or DNA extracted from either sample type. The receptor's source is a man over 45 with COVID-19, enrolled during active disease. The chain uses TRBV4-2 and TRBJ1-5, with an unclear D gene assignment. The specimen was peripheral blood. CDR3 reads: CASSQELEPAWPQHF. The DNA sequence is TGTGCCAGCAGCCAAGAGCTGGAGCCGGCATGGCCCCAGCATTTT.